Listed below are T cell receptor beta chains from one sample, sequenced in a study of Ad26.COV2.S vaccination and SARS-CoV-2 variants. Some clones are missing from TCRdb's copy, which holds only in-frame ones; the method was immunoSEQ multiplex PCR. This sample carries fewer than 400,000 clones, roughly nine tenths of them seen once, and the ten largest clones take around 5.5%. The sample in question was peripheral blood, obtained in a trial of Ad26.COV2.S vaccine versus placebo. The receptors here all came from a person between 18 and 59 years old who received the Ad26.COV2.S COVID-19 vaccine or a placebo. Each CDR3 is given with its conserved first and last residue. The order of the fields is V gene, D gene, clone size, J gene, CDR3 protein, CDR3 DNA. D genes are given only for firm matches. The listing skips clone size in some rows; elsewhere it reads once, few, many or a size class.

V gene: TRBV4-3; D gene: .; clone size: .; J gene: TRBJ1-4; CDR3 protein: CASSQGRGAEKLFF; CDR3 DNA: TGCGCCAGCAGCCAGGGGCGGGGTGCAGAAAAACTGTTTTTT
V gene: TRBV4-1; D gene: .; clone size: .; J gene: TRBJ2-2; CDR3 protein: CASSLGTNTGELFF; CDR3 DNA: TGCGCCAGCAGCCTCGGGACCAACACCGGGGAGCTGTTTTTT
V gene: TRBV21-1; D gene: .; clone size: .; J gene: TRBJ2-5; CDR3 protein: CASSKADRARSLGGETQYF; CDR3 DNA: TGTGCCAGCAGCAAAGCTGACAGGGCGAGGAGTTTGGGAGGGGAGACCCAGTACTTC
V gene: TRBV15; D gene: TRBD2; clone size: .; J gene: TRBJ2-1; CDR3 protein: CATRPGGASLTSSYNEQFF; CDR3 DNA: TGTGCCACCCGGCCGGGGGGGGCCTCGTTAACGAGCTCCTACAATGAGCAGTTCTTC
V gene: TRBV11-2; D gene: TRBD2; clone size: .; J gene: TRBJ2-3; CDR3 protein: CATQGQREGRSTYTQYF; CDR3 DNA: TGTGCCACCCAAGGCCAGCGGGAGGGCCGGAGTACGTATACGCAGTATTTT
V gene: TRBV4-1; D gene: TRBD2; clone size: .; J gene: TRBJ2-1; CDR3 protein: CASSPGRLAGPSGNEQFF; CDR3 DNA: TGCGCCAGCAGCCCCGGGCGACTAGCGGGGCCTTCGGGTAATGAGCAGTTCTTC
V gene: TRBV13; D gene: TRBD2; clone size: .; J gene: TRBJ2-3; CDR3 protein: CASSSSGGRARTDTQYF; CDR3 DNA: TGTGCCAGCAGCTCTTCAGGCGGGAGGGCCCGGACAGATACGCAGTATTTT
V gene: TRBV29-1; D gene: .; clone size: .; J gene: TRBJ2-1; CDR3 protein: CSVPPAGWEVNEQFF; CDR3 DNA: TGCAGCGTCCCCCCTGCGGGATGGGAAGTGAATGAGCAGTTCTTC
V gene: TRBV6-5; D gene: .; clone size: once; J gene: TRBJ2-5; CDR3 protein: CASSYSKGEASETQYF; CDR3 DNA: TGTGCCAGCAGTTACTCGAAAGGAGAGGCTTCGGAGACCCAGTACTTC
V gene: TRBV30; D gene: .; clone size: .; J gene: TRBJ2-1; CDR3 protein: CAWSGLTDNEQFF; CDR3 DNA: TGTGCCTGGAGTGGTCTGACGGACAATGAGCAGTTCTTC
V gene: TRBV6-5; D gene: .; clone size: .; J gene: TRBJ1-2; CDR3 protein: CASSYSSRSYTF; CDR3 DNA: TGTGCCAGCAGTTACTCTTCCCGGAGCTACACCTTC
V gene: TRBV7-2; D gene: .; clone size: .; J gene: TRBJ2-2; CDR3 protein: CASSPFASSGELFF; CDR3 DNA: TGTGCCAGCAGCCCCTTTGCGTCCTCGGGGGAGCTGTTTTTT
V gene: TRBV7-2; D gene: TRBD2; clone size: .; J gene: TRBJ2-3; CDR3 protein: CASSLVKREVGDTQYF; CDR3 DNA: TGTGCCAGCAGCTTAGTCAAGCGGGAGGTGGGAGATACGCAGTATTTT
V gene: TRBV19; D gene: TRBD1; clone size: .; J gene: TRBJ2-1; CDR3 protein: CASSIGLTGVGEQFF; CDR3 DNA: TGTGCCAGTAGTATAGGACTGACAGGGGTTGGTGAGCAGTTCTTC
V gene: TRBV12-5; D gene: TRBD2; clone size: .; J gene: TRBJ2-5; CDR3 protein: CASGLSPPRTSGSQLPQETQYF; CDR3 DNA: TGTGCTAGTGGTTTGTCTCCCCCTAGGACTAGCGGGAGCCAACTGCCCCAAGAGACCCAGTACTTC
V gene: TRBV2; D gene: TRBD2; clone size: .; J gene: TRBJ2-1; CDR3 protein: CASMDGGTSGTWSSYNEQFF; CDR3 DNA: TGTGCCAGCATGGATGGCGGGACTAGCGGCACCTGGAGCTCCTACAATGAGCAGTTCTTC
V gene: TRBV29-1; D gene: TRBD2; clone size: .; J gene: TRBJ2-2; CDR3 protein: CSVEGTSGRGAGGELFF; CDR3 DNA: TGCAGCGTTGAAGGGACTAGCGGGAGGGGCGCCGGTGGGGAGCTGTTTTTT